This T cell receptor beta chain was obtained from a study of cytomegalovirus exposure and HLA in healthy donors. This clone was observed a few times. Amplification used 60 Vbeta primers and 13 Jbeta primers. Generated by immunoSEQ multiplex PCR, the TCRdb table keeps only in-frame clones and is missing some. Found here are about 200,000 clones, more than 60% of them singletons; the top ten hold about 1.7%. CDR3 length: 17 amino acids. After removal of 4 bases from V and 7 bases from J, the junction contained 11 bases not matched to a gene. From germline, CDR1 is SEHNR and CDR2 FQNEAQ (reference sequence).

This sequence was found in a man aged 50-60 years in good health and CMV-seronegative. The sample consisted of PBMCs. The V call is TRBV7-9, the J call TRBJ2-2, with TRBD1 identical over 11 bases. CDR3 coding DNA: TGTGCCAGCAGCTCCATCCCCGGACAGGGGGCAGTCGGGGAGCTGTTTTTT. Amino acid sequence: CASSSIPGQGAVGELFF. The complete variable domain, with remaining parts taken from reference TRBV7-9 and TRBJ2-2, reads DTGVSQNPRHKITKRGQNVTFRCDPISEHNRLYWYRQTLGQGPEFLTYFQNEAQLEKSRLLSDRFSAERPKGSFSTLEIQRTEQGDSAMYLCASSSIPGQGAVGELFFGEGSRLTVL.